This T cell receptor beta chain was identified in a study of T cell responses to AZD1222 COVID-19 vaccine (dated by TCRdb to the early 2020s). For the wider study: AZD1222 recipients with second doses at about 4 weeks or about 12 weeks were pooled, because spike-specific TCR depth and breadth did not differ between schedules. Trial participants were enrolled into age subgroups of 18-55, 56-69 and 70-plus years, which contained about 150, 28 and 57 TCR-sequenced participants, respectively. A total of approximately 240 trial participants underwent TCR sequencing, of whom about 210 received two doses of AZD1222 and about 26 received two doses of the MenACWY control vaccine.

Per the publication, the time point label means: baseline before first vaccination. The vaccinee samples were drawn from two UK trials, COV001 and COV002, one of which was a single-blind randomized controlled phase 2/3 trial testing AZD1222 (ChAdOx1 nCoV-19) in healthy adults. Trial participant PBMC samples were collected at day 0 and day 28 after the second dose for TCRbeta chain sequencing. As regards this clone: What antigen it recognizes has not been identified. Qualities for individual bases were not recorded, and no much larger clone is one base off.

The study at large found these results: Epitopes outside the regions mutated in the B.1.351 and B.1.1.7 variants were reportedly recognized by nearly half of the unique spike-specific TCRs. Spike-specific TCR breadth and depth rose significantly after two AZD1222 doses compared with day 0 and with MenACWY recipients. The 56-69-year group was small, and its depth increase did not reach significance, likely because of low power. Because no day 14 peak-response samples were available, the repertoires could be characterized only after the peak T cell response. Most participants were white British and females outnumbered males, and the authors suggested that clonal diversity may have been underestimated. Only five or six AZD1222 recipients were SARS-CoV-2 seropositive at baseline, limiting conclusions about previously exposed vaccinees. Vaccine-associated CD4 TCRs spanned the whole spike protein, with dominant responses in regions 160-218 and 743-854.

The CDR3 has 13 amino acids, counting the end cysteine and phenylalanine. The retained sequence is limited to the CDR3, 39 bases, with the frame set at the first base. The germline V gene encodes CDR1 GTSNPN and CDR2 SVGIG (reference sequence). Trimming at the junction amounts to 2 bases on V and 4 bases on J, and the germline ends lie 12 bases apart. The CDR3 regions of human TCRbeta chains were subjected to immunosequencing. Per the authors' processing: TCRs in the repertoires were matched against a reference library of SARS-CoV-2-specific TCRs that had been generated with the MIRA antigen-specificity platform. Breadth was defined as the fraction of unique TCRs that were SARS-CoV-2-associated. Depth was defined as the fraction of total T cells that were SARS-CoV-2-associated. Using the MIRA data, each spike-specific TCR was mapped to the spike region that the TCR reacts to and placed in a CD4 or CD8 class. Log10-transformed breadth and depth values were compared by one-way ANOVA with Sidak's multiple comparisons tests. TCRdb retrieved this table from immuneACCESS and kept in-frame rearrangements only. Not all clones are present; in checked studies, unresolved V genes account for under half, and no reason is known for the remainder. Clone size and the V and J calls come from that table; the DNA yielded D and trimming. The sample yields about 110,000 clones; about 92% were counted once. The top ten hold roughly 1.2% of the sample.

The clonotype comes from an adult in good health. This receptor chain uses TRBV30 and TRBJ2-7, with no confidently assigned D gene. The material was peripheral blood, obtained on day 0 of AZD1222 vaccination. The DNA sequence reads TGTGCCTGGAGTAGTAGCATACCTTACGAGCAGTACTTC. Its protein product is CAWSSSIPYEQYF.